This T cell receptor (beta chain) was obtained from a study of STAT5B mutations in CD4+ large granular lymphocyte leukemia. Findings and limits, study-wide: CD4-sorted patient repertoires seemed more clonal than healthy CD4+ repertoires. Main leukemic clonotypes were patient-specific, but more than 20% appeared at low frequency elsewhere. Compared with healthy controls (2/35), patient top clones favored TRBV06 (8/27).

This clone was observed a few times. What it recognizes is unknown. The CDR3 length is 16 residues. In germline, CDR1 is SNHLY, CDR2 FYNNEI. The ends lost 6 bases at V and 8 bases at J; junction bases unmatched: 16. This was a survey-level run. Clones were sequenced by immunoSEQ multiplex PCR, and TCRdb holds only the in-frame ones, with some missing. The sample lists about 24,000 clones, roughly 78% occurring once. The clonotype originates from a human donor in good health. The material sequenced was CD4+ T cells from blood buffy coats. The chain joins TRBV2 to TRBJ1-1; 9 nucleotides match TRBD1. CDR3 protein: CASSGGQGKKRLEAFF. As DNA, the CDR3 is TGTGCCAGCAGCGGCGGACAGGGGAAAAAAAGATTAGAAGCTTTCTTT.